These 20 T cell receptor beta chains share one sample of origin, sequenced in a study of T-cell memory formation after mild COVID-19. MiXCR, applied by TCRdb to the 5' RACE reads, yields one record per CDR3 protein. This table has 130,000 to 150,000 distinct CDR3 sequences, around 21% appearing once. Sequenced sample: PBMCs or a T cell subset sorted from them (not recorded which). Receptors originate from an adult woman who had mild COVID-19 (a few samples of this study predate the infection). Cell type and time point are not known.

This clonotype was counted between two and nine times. CDR3 sequence: CASSHGNPKQYF. The CDR3 DNA reads as TGTGCCAGCTCCCATGGGAATCCCAAGCAGTACTTC. The chain links TRBV6-1 to TRBJ2-7, with D unresolved. V lost 8 bases, J lost 8 bases, and 16 bases lay in between. Germline V gene lookup returns CDR1 MNHNS and CDR2 SASEGT. The CDR3 has 12 amino acids.

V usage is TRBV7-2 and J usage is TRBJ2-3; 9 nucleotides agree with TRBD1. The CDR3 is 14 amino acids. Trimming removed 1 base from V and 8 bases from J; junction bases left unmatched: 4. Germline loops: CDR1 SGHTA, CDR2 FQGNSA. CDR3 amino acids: CASSLGQGVVTQYF. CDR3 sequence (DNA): TGTGCCAGCAGCTTAGGACAGGGGGTAGTTACGCAGTATTTT.

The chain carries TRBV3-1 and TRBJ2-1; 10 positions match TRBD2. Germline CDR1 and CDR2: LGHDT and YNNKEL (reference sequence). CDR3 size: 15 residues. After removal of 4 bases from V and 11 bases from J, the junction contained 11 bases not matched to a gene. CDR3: CASSLSSGGAGKQFF. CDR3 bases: TGTGCCAGCAGCCTGTCGAGCGGGGGGGCTGGTAAGCAGTTCTTC.

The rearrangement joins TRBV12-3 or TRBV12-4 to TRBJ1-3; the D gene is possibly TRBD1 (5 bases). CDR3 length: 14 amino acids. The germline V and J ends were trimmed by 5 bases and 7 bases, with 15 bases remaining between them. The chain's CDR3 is CASSKRDGVNTIYF. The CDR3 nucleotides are TGTGCCAGCAGTAAGAGGGACGGGGTTAACACCATATATTTT.

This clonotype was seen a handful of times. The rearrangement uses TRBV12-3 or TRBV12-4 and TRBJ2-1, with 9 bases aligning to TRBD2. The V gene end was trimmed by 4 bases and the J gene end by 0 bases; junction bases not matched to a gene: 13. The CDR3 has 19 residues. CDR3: CASSSPRLAGLSSYNEQFF. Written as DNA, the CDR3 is TGTGCCAGCAGTTCCCCGCGGCTAGCGGGGTTAAGCTCCTACAATGAGCAGTTCTTC.

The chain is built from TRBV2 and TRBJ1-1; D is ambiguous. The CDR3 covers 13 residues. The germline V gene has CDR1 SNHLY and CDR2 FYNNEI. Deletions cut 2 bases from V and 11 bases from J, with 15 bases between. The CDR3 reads CASSEWGATSAFF. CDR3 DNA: TGTGCCAGCAGTGAATGGGGAGCGACCTCGGCTTTCTTT.

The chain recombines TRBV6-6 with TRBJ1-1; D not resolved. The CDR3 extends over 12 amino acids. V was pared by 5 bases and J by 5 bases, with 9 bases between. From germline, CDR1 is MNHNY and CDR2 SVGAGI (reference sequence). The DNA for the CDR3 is TGTGCCAGCAGTCCCCAAAGGACTGAAGCTTTCTTT. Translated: CASSPQRTEAFF.

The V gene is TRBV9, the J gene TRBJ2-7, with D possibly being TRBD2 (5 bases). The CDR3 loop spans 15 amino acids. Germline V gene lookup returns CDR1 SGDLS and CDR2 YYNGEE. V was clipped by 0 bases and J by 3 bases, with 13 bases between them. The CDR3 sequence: CASSVASESGYEQYF. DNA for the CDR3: TGTGCCAGCAGCGTAGCGAGTGAGAGCGGCTACGAGCAGTACTTC.

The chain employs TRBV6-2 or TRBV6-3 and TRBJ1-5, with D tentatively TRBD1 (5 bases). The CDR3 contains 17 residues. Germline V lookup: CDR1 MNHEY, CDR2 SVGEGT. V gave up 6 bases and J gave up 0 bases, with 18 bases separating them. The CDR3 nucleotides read TGTGCCAGCAGATCTCGACAGACCACCTATAGCAATCAGCCCCAGCATTTT. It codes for CASRSRQTTYSNQPQHF.

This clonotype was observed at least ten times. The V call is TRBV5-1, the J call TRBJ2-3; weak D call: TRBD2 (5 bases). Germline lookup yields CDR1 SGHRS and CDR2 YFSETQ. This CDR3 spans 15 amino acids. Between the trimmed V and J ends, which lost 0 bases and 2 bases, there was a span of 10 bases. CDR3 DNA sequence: TGCGCCAGCAGCTTGGCCGGGATGAACACAGATACGCAGTATTTT. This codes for CASSLAGMNTDTQYF. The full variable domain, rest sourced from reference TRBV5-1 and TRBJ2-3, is KAGVTQTPRYLIKTRGQQVTLSCSPISGHRSVSWYQQTPGQGLQFLFEYFSETQRNKGNFPGRFSGRQFSNSRSEMNVSTLELGDSALYLCASSLAGMNTDTQYFGPGTRLTVL.

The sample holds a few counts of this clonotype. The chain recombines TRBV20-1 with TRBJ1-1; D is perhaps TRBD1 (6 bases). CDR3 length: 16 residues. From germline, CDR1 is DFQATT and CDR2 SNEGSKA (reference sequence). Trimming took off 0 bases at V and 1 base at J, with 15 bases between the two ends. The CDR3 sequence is CSARDRRGTRNTEAFF. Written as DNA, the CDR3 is TGCAGTGCTAGAGATAGAAGGGGGACAAGGAACACTGAAGCTTTCTTT.

The CDR3 spells CATSGGQGYGYTF. CDR3 sequence (DNA): TGTGCCACCAGCGGTGGACAGGGCTATGGCTACACCTTC. J is TRBJ1-2 and V is TRBV15, with 8 bases that match TRBD1. Germline V gene data show CDR1 as LNHNV and CDR2 as YYDKDF (reference sequence). This CDR3 has 13 residues. J lost 4 bases, V lost 5 bases, and 3 bases had no gene match.

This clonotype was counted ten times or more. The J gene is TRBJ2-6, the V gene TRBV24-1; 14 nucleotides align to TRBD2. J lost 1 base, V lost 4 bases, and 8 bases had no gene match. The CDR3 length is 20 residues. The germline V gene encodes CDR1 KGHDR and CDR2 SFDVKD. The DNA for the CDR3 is TGTGCCACCAGTGACCGGGGGACTAGCGGGAGAAGGTCTGGGGCCAACGTCCTGACTTTC. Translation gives CATSDRGTSGRRSGANVLTF.

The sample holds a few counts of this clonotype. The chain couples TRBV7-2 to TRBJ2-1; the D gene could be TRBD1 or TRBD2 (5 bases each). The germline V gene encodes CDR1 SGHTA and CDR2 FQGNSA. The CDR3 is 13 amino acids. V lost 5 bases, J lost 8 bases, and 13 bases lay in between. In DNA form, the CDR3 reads TGTGCCAGCAGCGCACTATGGGGGTATGAGCAGTTCTTC. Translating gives CASSALWGYEQFF.

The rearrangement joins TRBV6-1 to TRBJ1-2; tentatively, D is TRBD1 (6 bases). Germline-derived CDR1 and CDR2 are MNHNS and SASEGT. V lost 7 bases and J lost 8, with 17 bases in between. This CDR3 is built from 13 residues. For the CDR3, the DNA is TGTGCCAGCAATAGACCACCTGGGACAGGCTACACCTTC. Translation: CASNRPPGTGYTF.

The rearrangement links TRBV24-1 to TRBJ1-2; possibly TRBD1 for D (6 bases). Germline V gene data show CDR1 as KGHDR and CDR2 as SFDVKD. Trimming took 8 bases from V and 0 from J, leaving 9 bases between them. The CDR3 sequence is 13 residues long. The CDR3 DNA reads TGTGCCACCACCGCAGGGGCTAACTATGGCTACACCTTC. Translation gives CATTAGANYGYTF.

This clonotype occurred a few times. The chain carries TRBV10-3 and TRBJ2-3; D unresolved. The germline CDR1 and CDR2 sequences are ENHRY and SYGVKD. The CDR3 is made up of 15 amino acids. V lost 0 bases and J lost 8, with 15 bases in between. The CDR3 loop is CAISESGSQARTQYF. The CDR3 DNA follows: TGTGCCATCAGTGAGTCGGGTTCCCAAGCCCGTACGCAGTATTTT.

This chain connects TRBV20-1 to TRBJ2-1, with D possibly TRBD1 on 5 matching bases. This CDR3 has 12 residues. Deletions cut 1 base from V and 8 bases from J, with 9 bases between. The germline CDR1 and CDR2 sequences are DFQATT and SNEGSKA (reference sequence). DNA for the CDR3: TGCAGTGCTAGAGGGACCAGGGATGAGCAGTTCTTC. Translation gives CSARGTRDEQFF.

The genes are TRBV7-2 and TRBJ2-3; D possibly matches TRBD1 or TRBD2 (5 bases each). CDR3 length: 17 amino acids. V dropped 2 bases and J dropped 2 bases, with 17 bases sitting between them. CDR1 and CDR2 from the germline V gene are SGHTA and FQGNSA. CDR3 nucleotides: TGTGCCAGCAGCTTAACCGTCTTACGGGGCATCACAGATACGCAGTATTTT. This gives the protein CASSLTVLRGITDTQYF.

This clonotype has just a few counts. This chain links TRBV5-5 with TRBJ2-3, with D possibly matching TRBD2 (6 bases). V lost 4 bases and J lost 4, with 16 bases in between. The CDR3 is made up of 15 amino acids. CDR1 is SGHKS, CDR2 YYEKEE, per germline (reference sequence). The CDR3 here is CASSISGTPADTQYF. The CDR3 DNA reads TGTGCCAGCAGCATCTCCGGGACTCCAGCAGATACGCAGTATTTT.